This T cell receptor (beta chain) emerged from a study of blood T cell repertoires in COVID-19. Recruited during active infection, patients (from Seattle) were subsequently followed longitudinally. In germline, CDR1 is LNHDA, CDR2 SQIVND (reference sequence). This CDR3 has 14 amino acids. Losses at the gene ends were 8 bases for V and 6 bases for J; bases not matched to a gene: 9. This clone is a singleton in its sample. Original processing notes: The assay estimated nucleated cells by amplifying reference gene primers. The table came from immunoSEQ multiplex PCR; TCRdb's copy has only in-frame clones and leaves some out. V and J calls and clone size follow that table, whereas D and trimming were derived from the DNA. The sample yields about 170,000 clones, approximately 80% seen once.

The chain has TRBV19 and TRBJ2-1, with 8 bases aligning to TRBD1. The specimen sequenced was peripheral blood. The TCR sequence derives from a middle-aged woman with COVID-19, enrolled during active disease. CDR3 protein: CASEATGVGNEQFF. The CDR3 bases are TGTGCCAGTGAAGCGACAGGGGTGGGCAATGAGCAGTTCTTC.